In its sample, the clone carrying this T cell receptor beta chain was seen many times. Its antigen is unidentified. The sample originates from a study of T-cell reconstitution after alpha-beta-depleted transplantation in children. Study observations and caveats: Several hundred expanded graft clones reportedly supplied alpha-beta T cells about two months after transplant. After transplant, high TCRbeta diversity at day 60 in some patients arose from surviving recipient T cells and thymic progenitors.

The CDR3 runs 15 residues. The V segment lost 4 bases and the J segment 3 bases; nucleotides outside the gene matches: 7. Germline CDR1 WSHSY, CDR2 SAAADI. The authors prepared the TCRbeta library with unique molecular identifiers. In TCRdb, the PCR reads were re-called with MiXCR into one record per CDR3 protein. The sample holds around 15,000 distinct CDR3 sequences, approximately 5.3% seen once. The sample consisted of PBMCs, taken before TCRalphabeta/CD19-depleted stem cell transplant. The source is a boy aged 5 to 17 with acute lymphoblastic leukemia, due to receive a stem cell transplant. The chain recombines TRBV10-2 with TRBJ2-3, with 7 bases that match TRBD2. The CDR3 loop is CASSALARRTDTQYF. The CDR3 DNA is TGCGCCAGCAGTGCACTAGCGAGGAGGACAGATACGCAGTATTTT.